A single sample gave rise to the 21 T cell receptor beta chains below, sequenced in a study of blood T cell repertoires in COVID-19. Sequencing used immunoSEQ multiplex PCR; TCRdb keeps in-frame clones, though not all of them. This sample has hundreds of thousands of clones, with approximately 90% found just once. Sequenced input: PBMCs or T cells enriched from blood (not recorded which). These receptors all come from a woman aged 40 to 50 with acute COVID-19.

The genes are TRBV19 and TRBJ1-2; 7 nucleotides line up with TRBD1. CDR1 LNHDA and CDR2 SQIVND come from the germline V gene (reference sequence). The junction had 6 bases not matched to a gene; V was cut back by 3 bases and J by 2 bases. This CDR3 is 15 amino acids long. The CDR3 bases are TGTGCCAGTAGTATCCGGGACAGAGCCAACTATGGCTACACCTTC. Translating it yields CASSIRDRANYGYTF.

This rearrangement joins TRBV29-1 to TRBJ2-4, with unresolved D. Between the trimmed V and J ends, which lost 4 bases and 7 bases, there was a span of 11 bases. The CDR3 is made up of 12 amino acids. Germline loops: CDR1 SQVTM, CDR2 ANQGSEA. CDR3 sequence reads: CSVGQEANIQYF. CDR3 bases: TGCAGCGTTGGCCAGGAAGCCAACATTCAGTACTTC.

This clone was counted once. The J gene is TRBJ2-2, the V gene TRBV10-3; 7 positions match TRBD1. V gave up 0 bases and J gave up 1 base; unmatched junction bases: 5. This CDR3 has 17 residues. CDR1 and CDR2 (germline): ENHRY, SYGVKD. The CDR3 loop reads CAISESPGQQNTGELFF. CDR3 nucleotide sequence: TGTGCCATCAGTGAGTCCCCGGGACAGCAGAACACCGGGGAGCTGTTTTTT.

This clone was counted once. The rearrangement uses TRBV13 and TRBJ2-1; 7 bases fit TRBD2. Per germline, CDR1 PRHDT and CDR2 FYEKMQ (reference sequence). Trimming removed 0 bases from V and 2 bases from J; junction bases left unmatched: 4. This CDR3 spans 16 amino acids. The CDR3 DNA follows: TGTGCCAGCAGCTTAGGGGGCGGGAGCGCCTACAATGAGCAGTTCTTC. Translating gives CASSLGGGSAYNEQFF.

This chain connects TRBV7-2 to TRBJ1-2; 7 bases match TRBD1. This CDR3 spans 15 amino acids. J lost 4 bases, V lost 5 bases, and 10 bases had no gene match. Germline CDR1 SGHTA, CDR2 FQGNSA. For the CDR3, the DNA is TGTGCCAGCAGCCCCGTGACCGGGACAGTCTATGGCTACACCTTC. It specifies CASSPVTGTVYGYTF.

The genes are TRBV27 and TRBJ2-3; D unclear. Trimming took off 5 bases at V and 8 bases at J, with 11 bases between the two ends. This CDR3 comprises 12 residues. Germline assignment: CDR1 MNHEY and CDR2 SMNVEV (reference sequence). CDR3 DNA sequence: TGTGCCAGCAGTCCCTCGAGACTTACGCAGTATTTT. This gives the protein CASSPSRLTQYF.

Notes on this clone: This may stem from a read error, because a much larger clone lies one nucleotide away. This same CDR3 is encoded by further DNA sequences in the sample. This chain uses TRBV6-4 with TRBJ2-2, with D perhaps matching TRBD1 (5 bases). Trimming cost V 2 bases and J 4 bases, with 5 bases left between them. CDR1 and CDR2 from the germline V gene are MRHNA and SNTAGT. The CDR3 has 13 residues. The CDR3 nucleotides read TGTGCCAGCAGTGACAGGGGCACCGGGGAGCTGTTTTTT. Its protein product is CASSDRGTGELFF.

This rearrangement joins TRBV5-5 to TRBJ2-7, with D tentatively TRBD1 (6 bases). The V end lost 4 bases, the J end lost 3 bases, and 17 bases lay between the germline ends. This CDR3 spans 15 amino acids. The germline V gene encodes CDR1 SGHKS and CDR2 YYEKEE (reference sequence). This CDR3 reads CASSLTGQSLYEQYF. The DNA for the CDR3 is TGTGCCAGCAGCCTGACCGGACAGTCCCTCTACGAGCAGTACTTC.

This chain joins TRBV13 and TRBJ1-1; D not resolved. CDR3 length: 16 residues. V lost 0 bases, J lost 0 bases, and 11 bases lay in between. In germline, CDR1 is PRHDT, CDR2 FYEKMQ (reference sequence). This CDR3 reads CASSLGAAGVNTEAFF. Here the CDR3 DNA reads TGTGCCAGCAGCTTAGGGGCGGCGGGTGTGAACACTGAAGCTTTCTTT.

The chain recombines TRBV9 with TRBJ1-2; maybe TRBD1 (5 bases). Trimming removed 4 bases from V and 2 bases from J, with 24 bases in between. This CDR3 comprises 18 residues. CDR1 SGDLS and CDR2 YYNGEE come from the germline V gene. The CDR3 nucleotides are TGTGCCAGCAGCCCCCCCCTAGGGAGGGACCGCAACAACTATGGCTACACCTTC. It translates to CASSPPLGRDRNNYGYTF. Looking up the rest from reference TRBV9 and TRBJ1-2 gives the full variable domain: DSGVTQTPKHLITATGQRVTLRCSPRSGDLSVYWYQQSLDQGLQFLIQYYNGEERAKGNILERFSAQQFPDLHSELNLSSLELGDSALYFCASSPPLGRDRNNYGYTFGSGTRLTVV.

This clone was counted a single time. The CDR3 region is CASSLLGGENTEAFF. In DNA, the CDR3 is TGCGCCAGCAGCTTGCTTGGGGGGGAAAACACTGAAGCTTTCTTT. This chain joins TRBV5-1 and TRBJ1-1; weak D call: TRBD1 (5 bases). Germline V CDR1 and CDR2: SGHRS, YFSETQ. Trimming pared 1 base from V and 2 bases from J, leaving 12 bases between. The CDR3 totals 15 residues.

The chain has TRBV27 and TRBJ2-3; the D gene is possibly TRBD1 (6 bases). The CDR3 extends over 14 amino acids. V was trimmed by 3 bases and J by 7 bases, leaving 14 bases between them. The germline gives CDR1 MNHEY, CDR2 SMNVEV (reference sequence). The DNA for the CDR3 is TGTGCCAGCAGTTTGTACAAGACAGGTCATACGCAGTATTTT. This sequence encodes CASSLYKTGHTQYF.

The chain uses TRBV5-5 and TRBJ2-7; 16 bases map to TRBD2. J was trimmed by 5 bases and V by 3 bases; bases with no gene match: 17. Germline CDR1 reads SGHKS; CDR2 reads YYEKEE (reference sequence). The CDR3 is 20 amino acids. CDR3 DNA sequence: TGTGCCAGCAGCTCGGGCCCAAAAGGGACTAGCGGGAGGGCCTTCCACGAGCAGTACTTC. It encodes CASSSGPKGTSGRAFHEQYF.

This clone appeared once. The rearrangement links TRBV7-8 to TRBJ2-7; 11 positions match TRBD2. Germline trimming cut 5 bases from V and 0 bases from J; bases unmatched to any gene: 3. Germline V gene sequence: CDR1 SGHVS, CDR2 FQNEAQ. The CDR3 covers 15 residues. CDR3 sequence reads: CASSGLAGVSYEQYF. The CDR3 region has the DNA TGTGCCAGCAGCGGACTAGCGGGCGTCTCCTACGAGCAGTACTTC. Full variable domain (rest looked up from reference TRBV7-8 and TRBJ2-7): GAGVSQSPRYKVAKRGQDVALRCDPISGHVSLFWYQQALGQGPEFLTYFQNEAQLDKSGLPSDRFFAERPEGSVSTLKIQRTQQEDSAVYLCASSGLAGVSYEQYFGPGTRLTVT.

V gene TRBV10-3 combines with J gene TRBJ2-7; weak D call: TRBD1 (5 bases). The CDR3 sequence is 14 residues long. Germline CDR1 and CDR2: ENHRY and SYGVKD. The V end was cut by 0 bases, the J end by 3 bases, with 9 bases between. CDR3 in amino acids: CAISESLDSYEQYV. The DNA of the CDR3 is TGTGCCATCAGTGAGTCTTTAGACAGCTACGAGCAGTACGTC.

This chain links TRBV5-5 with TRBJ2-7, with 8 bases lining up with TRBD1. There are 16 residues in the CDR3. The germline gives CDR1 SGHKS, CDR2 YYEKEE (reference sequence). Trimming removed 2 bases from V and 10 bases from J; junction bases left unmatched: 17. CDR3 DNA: TGTGCCAGCAGCTTAAATCCGGGACAGGACCGCTTTTTCCAGTACTTC. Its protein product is CASSLNPGQDRFFQYF.

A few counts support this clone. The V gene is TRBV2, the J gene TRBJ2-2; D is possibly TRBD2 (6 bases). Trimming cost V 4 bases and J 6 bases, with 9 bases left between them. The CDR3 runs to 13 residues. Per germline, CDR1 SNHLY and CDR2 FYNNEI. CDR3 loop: CASSVRGSGELFF. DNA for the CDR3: TGTGCCAGCAGTGTACGGGGGTCCGGGGAGCTGTTTTTT.

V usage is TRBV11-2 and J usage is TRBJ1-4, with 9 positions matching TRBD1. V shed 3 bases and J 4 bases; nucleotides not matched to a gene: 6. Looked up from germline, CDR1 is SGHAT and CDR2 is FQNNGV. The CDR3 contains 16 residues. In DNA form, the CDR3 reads TGTGCCAGCAGCTTTAGCCCGGGACAGGGTAATGAAAAACTGTTTTTT. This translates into CASSFSPGQGNEKLFF.

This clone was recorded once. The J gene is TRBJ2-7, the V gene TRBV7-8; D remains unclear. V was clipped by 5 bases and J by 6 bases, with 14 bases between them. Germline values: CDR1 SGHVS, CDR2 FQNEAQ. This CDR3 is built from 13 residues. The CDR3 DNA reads TGTGCCAGCAGCCGCGTCGGGTTGGGCGAGCAGTACGTC. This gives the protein CASSRVGLGEQYV.

The CDR3 nucleotides are TGCGCCAGCAGCTTGGACCAGGGTGGCTACACCTTC. It is translated as CASSLDQGGYTF. The chain has TRBV5-1 and TRBJ1-2, with D maybe TRBD1 (5 bases). Germline CDR1 and CDR2: SGHRS and YFSETQ. The CDR3 extends over 12 amino acids. The V and J ends lost 0 bases and 7 bases respectively, with 7 bases between them.

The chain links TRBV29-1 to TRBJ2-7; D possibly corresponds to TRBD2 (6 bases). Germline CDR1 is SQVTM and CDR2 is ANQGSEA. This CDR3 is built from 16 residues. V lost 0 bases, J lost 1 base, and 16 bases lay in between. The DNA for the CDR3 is TGCAGCGTTGAAGAGAGGGGAGGCGCACAGTCCTACGAGCAGTACTTC. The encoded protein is CSVEERGGAQSYEQYF.